Here is one TCR beta chain with its context. This record comes from a study of T cell clones after liver transplantation. Background on the study: Post-transplant blood was tracked for graft-donor-reactive T cell clones identified in a pre-transplant mixed lymphocyte reaction. Draws occurred before transplant, before withdrawal, and after complete or failed withdrawal.

The CDR3 contains 20 residues. V shed 2 bases and J 4 bases; nucleotides not matched to a gene: 21. The repertoire was sequenced with immunoSEQ multiplex PCR; TCRdb's copy has only in-frame clones and lacks some. In the table there are roughly 97,000 clones, 75% to 85% of which are singletons. The TCR comes from a human donor who received a liver transplant. Here the sequenced sample was CD4+ T cells from blood, taken before liver transplant. This sequence joins TRBV23-1 and TRBJ2-7; TRBD2 matches at 9 bases. TRBV23-1 is labeled an ORF, and its function is uncertain. CDR3 loop: CASSQPRGVSGGNPFYEQYF. The CDR3 DNA follows: TGCGCCAGCAGTCAACCCCGCGGTGTTAGCGGGGGCAATCCCTTTTACGAGCAGTACTTC.